These 20 T cell receptor beta chains originate from one sample sequenced in a study of control samples from healthy donors and cancer patients. TCRdb's table, derived via immunoSEQ multiplex PCR, lists solely in-frame clones and lacks some. This sample has 90,000 to 120,000 clones, with approximately 82% found just once. Input material: blood. Source of these receptors: a man between 18 and 29 years old in good health.

About this clone itself: This specimen includes other DNA sequences encoding the same CDR3. The CDR3: CASSVGLGDTQYF. The CDR3 coding sequence is TGTGCCAGCAGCGTAGGACTAGGCGATACGCAGTATTTT. The chain joins TRBV9 to TRBJ2-3, with D possibly matching TRBD2 (6 bases). The CDR3 loop spans 13 amino acids. Germline-derived CDR1 and CDR2 are SGDLS and YYNGEE. V lost 0 bases to trimming and J lost 6 bases, with 8 bases between them.

This rearrangement joins TRBV3-1 (or the pseudogene TRBV3-2) to TRBJ1-5, with D unresolved. V lost 2 bases to trimming and J lost 4 bases, with 3 bases between them. Germline CDR1 LGHDT, CDR2 YNNKEL (reference sequence). The CDR3 has 12 residues. The CDR3 region has the DNA TGTGCCAGCAGCCAACTGAATCAGCCCCAGCATTTT. It is translated as CASSQLNQPQHF.

The chain combines TRBV19 with TRBJ2-2, with a tentative D call TRBD1 (6 bases). Trimming cost V 3 bases and J 1 base, with 9 bases left between them. Germline assignment: CDR1 LNHDA and CDR2 SQIVND (reference sequence). The CDR3 length is 15 residues. CDR3 amino acids: CASSILGQNTGELFF. The CDR3 nucleotides are TGTGCCAGTAGTATTTTGGGACAGAACACCGGGGAGCTGTTTTTT.

V usage is TRBV27 and J usage is TRBJ1-3; D gene ambiguous. V was cut by 3 bases and J by 0 bases, with 15 bases left in between. Germline V lookup: CDR1 MNHEY, CDR2 SMNVEV (reference sequence). This CDR3 has 17 amino acids. The CDR3 DNA is TGTGCCAGCAGTTTGGTGAGCGGCGGGTACTCTGGAAACACCATATATTTT. It is translated as CASSLVSGGYSGNTIYF.

This chain uses TRBV11-2 with TRBJ1-1; the D is unclear. This CDR3 is built from 20 residues. CDR1 and CDR2 from the germline V gene are SGHAT and FQNNGV. Between the trimmed V and J ends, which lost 0 bases and 0 bases, there was a span of 23 bases. The CDR3 reads CASSLDSPSKATSMNTEAFF. The CDR3, as DNA: TGTGCCAGCAGCTTAGATAGCCCCTCGAAGGCCACCTCTATGAACACTGAAGCTTTCTTT. The entire variable domain, with the rest obtained from reference TRBV11-2 and TRBJ1-1, is as follows: EAGVAQSPRYKIIEKRQSVAFWCNPISGHATLYWYQQILGQGPKLLIQFQNNGVVDDSQLPKDRFSAERLKGVDSTLKIQPAKLEDSAVYLCASSLDSPSKATSMNTEAFFGQGTRLTVV.

The genes are TRBV30 and TRBJ2-3, with D uncertain. The germline V gene has CDR1 GTSNPN and CDR2 SVGIG (reference sequence). The length of the CDR3 is 14 residues. Trimming took 3 bases from V and 2 from J, leaving 12 bases between them. The CDR3 nucleotides read TGTGCCTGGAGCGGTGTCAGACACACAGATACGCAGTATTTT. It codes for CAWSGVRHTDTQYF.

The rearrangement uses TRBV7-9 and TRBJ1-1, with D unresolved. With 4 bases removed from V and 2 bases from J, the gap between germline ends came to 14 bases. In germline, CDR1 is SEHNR, CDR2 FQNEAQ (reference sequence). The CDR3 covers 15 residues. The CDR3 DNA reads TGTGCCAGCAGCTGGGGTCGGCTGGACAACACTGAAGCTTTCTTT. Its translation is CASSWGRLDNTEAFF.

This chain connects TRBV6-5 to TRBJ1-2; 8 bases are a match to TRBD1. The junction had 6 bases not matched to a gene; V was cut back by 2 bases and J by 7 bases. Germline V lookup: CDR1 MNHEY, CDR2 SVGAGI. CDR3 length equals 14 residues. As DNA, the CDR3 is TGTGCCAGCAGTTACCTGGACAGGGCTGGTGGCTACACCTTC. Protein: CASSYLDRAGGYTF.

The gene calls are TRBV29-1 and TRBJ2-3; D is unclear. The V gene's germline CDR1 is SQVTM and CDR2 ANQGSEA. There are 13 residues in the CDR3. V lost 1 base and J 2 bases, leaving 7 bases between the germline ends. The CDR3 DNA reads TGCAGCGTTGAAGGCCTTCTCACAGATACGCAGTATTTT. Amino acids: CSVEGLLTDTQYF.

CDR3 nucleotides: TGTGCCACCGCCCTGGGGACTAGCGTCTACAATGAGCAGTTCTTC. As protein: CATALGTSVYNEQFF. V usage is TRBV24-1 and J usage is TRBJ2-1, with 10 bases identical to TRBD2. Looked up from germline, CDR1 is KGHDR and CDR2 is SFDVKD. V dropped 9 bases and J dropped 3; count of bases not matched to a gene: 7. The CDR3 runs 15 residues.

The chain recombines TRBV28 with TRBJ2-7, with 8 nucleotides matching TRBD1. V lost 5 bases to trimming and J lost 3 bases; unmatched junction nucleotides: 3. The CDR3 has 13 amino acids. Germline V lookup: CDR1 MDHEN, CDR2 SYDVKM. The CDR3 protein is CASSDGQGYEQYF. DNA of the CDR3: TGTGCCAGCAGTGATGGACAGGGCTACGAGCAGTACTTC.

The chain recombines TRBV28 with TRBJ1-6; D might be TRBD1 (6 bases). Germline CDR1 is MDHEN and CDR2 is SYDVKM. V was cut by 6 bases and J by 9 bases, with 15 bases left in between. The CDR3 runs to 14 residues. The DNA for the CDR3 is TGTGCCAGCAGCCAGGGGAACCGGGTTTCACCCCTCCACTTT. The encoded protein is CASSQGNRVSPLHF.

The gene calls are TRBV5-8 and TRBJ2-7; D uncertain. CDR3 size: 12 residues. The germline V gene has CDR1 SGHTS and CDR2 YDEGEE. Trimming shortened V by 3 bases and J by 0 bases, and 4 bases separated the two germline ends. CDR3 DNA: TGTGCCAGCAGCTCCATCTCCTACGAGCAGTACTTC. It codes for CASSSISYEQYF.

V gene TRBV15 combines with J gene TRBJ2-1, with no clear D. The germline V gene has CDR1 LNHNV and CDR2 YYDKDF (reference sequence). V lost 8 bases and J lost 4, with 15 bases in between. The CDR3 length is 14 residues. The CDR3 sequence is CATRPAGDYNEQFF. The CDR3 DNA reads as TGTGCCACCCGGCCCGCCGGAGATTACAATGAGCAGTTCTTC.

This rearrangement joins TRBV7-2 to TRBJ2-7, with a tentative D call TRBD2 (5 bases). V was clipped by 1 base and J by 5 bases, with 15 bases between them. This CDR3 spans 15 amino acids. In germline, CDR1 is SGHTA, CDR2 FQGNSA. This chain's CDR3 is CASSLVGLVRNEQYF. DNA for the CDR3: TGTGCCAGCAGCTTAGTCGGACTGGTCCGGAACGAGCAGTACTTC.

This chain links TRBV6-1 with TRBJ1-1, with 7 bases lining up with TRBD1. With 3 bases clipped from V and 5 bases from J, the junction kept 12 bases outside the gene matches. CDR3 size: 16 residues. Germline V gives CDR1 MNHNS, CDR2 SASEGT. In DNA, the CDR3 is TGTGCCAGCAGTGATTTCCACCGACAGGGCAGAACTGAAGCTTTCTTT. This translates into CASSDFHRQGRTEAFF.

The rearrangement links TRBV7-9 to TRBJ2-5; D is perhaps TRBD2 (5 bases). The CDR3 spans 12 residues. In germline, CDR1 is SEHNR, CDR2 FQNEAQ (reference sequence). The V end lost 3 bases, the J end lost 10 bases, and 12 bases lay between the germline ends. In DNA form, the CDR3 reads TGTGCCAGCAGCTTTCCCGGGGTTGACCAGTACTTC. Translation: CASSFPGVDQYF.

The chain links TRBV3-1 (or the pseudogene TRBV3-2) to TRBJ2-6; D is ambiguous. The V end was cut by 0 bases, the J end by 2 bases, with 2 bases between. CDR1 and CDR2 from the germline V gene are LGHDT and YNNKEL (reference sequence). This CDR3 is built from 14 residues. In nucleotides, the CDR3 is TGTGCCAGCAGCCAAGAGGCTGGGGCCAACGTCCTGACTTTC. Amino acids: CASSQEAGANVLTF.

This chain connects TRBV24-1 to TRBJ1-2; no clear D. With 6 bases removed from V and 2 bases from J, the gap between germline ends came to 15 bases. Germline V gene lookup returns CDR1 KGHDR and CDR2 SFDVKD. There are 15 residues in the CDR3. The CDR3, as DNA: TGTGCCACCAGTCGCTCAGATCGATTCAACTATGGCTACACCTTC. It yields the protein CATSRSDRFNYGYTF.

The genes are TRBV6-2 or TRBV6-3 and TRBJ1-6; 7 nucleotides align to TRBD1. Trimming removed 6 bases from V and 1 base from J; junction bases left unmatched: 9. The germline V gene encodes CDR1 MNHEY and CDR2 SVGEGT. The length of the CDR3 is 17 residues. The DNA for the CDR3 is TGTGCCAGCAGCAATGGACAGGAGGGATCCTATAATTCACCCCTCCACTTT. It encodes CASSNGQEGSYNSPLHF.